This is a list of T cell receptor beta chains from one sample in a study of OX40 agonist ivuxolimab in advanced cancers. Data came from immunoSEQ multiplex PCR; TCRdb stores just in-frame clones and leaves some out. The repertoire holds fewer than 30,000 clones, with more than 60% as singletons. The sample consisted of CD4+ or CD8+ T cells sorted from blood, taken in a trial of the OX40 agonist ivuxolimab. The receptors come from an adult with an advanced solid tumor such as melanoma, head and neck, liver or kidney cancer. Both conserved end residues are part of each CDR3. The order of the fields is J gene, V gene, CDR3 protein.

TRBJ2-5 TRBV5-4 CASSYNGGPVETQYF
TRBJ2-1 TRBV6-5 CASSFFQGRANEQFF
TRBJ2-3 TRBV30 CAWQQPGQGVWGTDTQYF
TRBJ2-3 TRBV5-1 CASSLGEGVTDTQYF
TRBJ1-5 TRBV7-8 CASSRGQGGTGPQHF
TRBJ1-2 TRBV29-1 CSVVGVDYGYTF
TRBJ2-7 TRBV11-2 CASSFLYAAALAENEQYF
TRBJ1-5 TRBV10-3 CAIAASNQPQHF
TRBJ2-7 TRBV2 CASSLKGSYEQYF
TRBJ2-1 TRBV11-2 CASSLVGGELSSYNEQFF